The 5 T cell receptor beta chains presented below share a single source sample, sequenced in a study of blood T cell repertoires in COVID-19. Data came from immunoSEQ multiplex PCR; TCRdb stores just in-frame clones and leaves some out. This table has about 180,000 clones, around nine tenths appearing once. Source material: peripheral blood. All receptors come from an older woman with COVID-19, enrolled during active disease.

The chain is built from TRBV7-2 and TRBJ2-7, with 7 bases fitting TRBD2. CDR1 is SGHTA, CDR2 FQGNSA, per germline. The V segment lost 5 bases and the J segment 2 bases; nucleotides outside the gene matches: 9. The CDR3 sequence is 15 residues long. CDR3 residues: CASSAWTSRAYEQYF. The CDR3 nucleotides read TGTGCCAGCAGCGCATGGACTAGTCGAGCCTACGAGCAGTACTTC.

The gene calls are TRBV9 and TRBJ2-3; a weak D match, TRBD2 (5 bases). V lost 0 bases and J 0 bases, leaving 8 bases between the germline ends. The CDR3 length is 15 residues. In germline, CDR1 is SGDLS, CDR2 YYNGEE. The CDR3 DNA follows: TGTGCCAGCAGCGTAGCGGGGATCAGCACAGATACGCAGTATTTT. As protein: CASSVAGISTDTQYF.

The chain is built from TRBV19 and TRBJ1-2; 9 nucleotides align to TRBD1. CDR1 LNHDA and CDR2 SQIVND come from the germline V gene (reference sequence). The trim removed 5 bases at V and 4 bases at J, leaving 14 bases unmatched. This CDR3 is built from 17 residues. The CDR3 DNA is TGTGCCAGTAGTCCCTCGGGACAGGGAGTCTTCGTCTATGGCTACACCTTC. This encodes CASSPSGQGVFVYGYTF.

V usage is TRBV25-1 and J usage is TRBJ1-3; D perhaps matches TRBD1 (6 bases). This CDR3 region has 16 residues. The V end was cut by 6 bases, the J end by 4 bases, with 19 bases between. Germline assignment: CDR1 MGHDK and CDR2 SYGVNS. The CDR3 DNA follows: TGTGCCAGCAGCCTCATGGGGGGGGCGAAAGGAAACACCATATATTTT. This translates into CASSLMGGAKGNTIYF.

The chain uses TRBV29-1 and TRBJ2-7, with 12 nucleotides matching TRBD1. Germline assignment: CDR1 SQVTM and CDR2 ANQGSEA. Trimming cost V 7 bases and J 5 bases; bases outside gene matches: 3. The CDR3 contains 12 residues. The CDR3 here is CSAGTGGDEQYF. The CDR3 DNA follows: TGCAGCGCAGGGACAGGGGGCGACGAGCAGTACTTC.